This entry lists 26 T cell receptor beta chains sequenced from one sample in a study of cytomegalovirus exposure and HLA in healthy donors. The assay was immunoSEQ multiplex PCR, and TCRdb's table has in-frame clones only and misses some. Seen here are approximately 88,000 clones, about 96% observed once, and the top ten hold about 1.3%. Sequencing was carried out using PBMCs. The receptors come from a woman under 30 in good health and CMV-seronegative.

The chain carries TRBV21-1 and TRBJ1-3; the DNA was not compared with TRBD1, the D call given in the table. TRBV21-1 corresponds to a pseudogene. The CDR3 loop spans 19 amino acids. CDR3 bases: TGTGCCAGCAGCAAAGGTTTCCATCTGACAGGCGTCTCTGGAAACACCATATATTTT. It specifies CASSKGFHLTGVSGNTIYF.

This chain connects TRBV30 to TRBJ2-1, with 9 nucleotides matching TRBD1. This CDR3 contains 12 residues. Germline V CDR1 and CDR2: GTSNPN, SVGIG (reference sequence). With 8 bases clipped from V and 6 bases from J, the junction kept 5 bases outside the gene matches. The CDR3 region has the DNA TGTGCCGCGGACAGGGGCCTCAATGAGCAGTTCTTC. Translating it yields CAADRGLNEQFF.

This clone was seen a few times. The chain uses TRBV7-8 and TRBJ1-5; TRBD1 matches at 9 bases. In germline, CDR1 is SGHVS, CDR2 FQNEAQ. The V segment lost 1 base and the J segment 5 bases; nucleotides outside the gene matches: 3. The CDR3 runs 15 residues. CDR3 amino acids: CASSLVTGGHQPQHF. DNA of the CDR3: TGTGCCAGCAGCTTAGTGACAGGGGGACATCAGCCCCAGCATTTT.

This sequence joins TRBV30 and TRBJ1-3; D is perhaps TRBD1 (5 bases). V lost 2 bases to trimming and J lost 0 bases, with 23 bases between them. CDR1 is GTSNPN and CDR2 is SVGIG in the germline V gene (reference sequence). This CDR3 is built from 19 residues. The CDR3 region is CAWSPSDSLPLVSGNTIYF. In DNA form, the CDR3 reads TGTGCCTGGAGTCCCTCCGACAGCCTCCCATTAGTCTCTGGAAACACCATATATTTT.

The V and J genes are TRBV19 and TRBJ1-5; perhaps TRBD1 as D (6 bases). Germline V CDR1 and CDR2: LNHDA, SQIVND (reference sequence). The CDR3 runs 15 residues. Trimming stripped 6 bases from V and 3 bases from J, with 15 bases between. The CDR3, as DNA: TGTGCCAGTAGACGCAGGGGAACTCTCAATCAGCCCCAGCATTTT. As protein: CASRRRGTLNQPQHF. The complete variable domain, with remaining parts taken from reference TRBV19 and TRBJ1-5, reads DGGITQSPKYLFRKEGQNVTLSCEQNLNHDAMYWYRQDPGQGLRLIYYSQIVNDFQKGDIAEGYSVSREKKESFPLTVTSAQKNPTAFYLCASRRRGTLNQPQHFGDGTRLSIL.

Remarks on this clone: A much larger clonotype is one base distant, so this may be a read error. The chain links TRBV28 to TRBJ2-3; the match to TRBD2 covers 9 bases. Germline V gives CDR1 MDHEN, CDR2 SYDVKM. The CDR3 length is 15 residues. V shed 5 bases, J shed 0 bases, and the junction held 3 bases outside the gene matches. The CDR3 loop is CASSATSGSTDTQYF. The CDR3 DNA reads as TGTGCCAGCAGTGCCACTAGCGGGAGCACAGATACGCAGTATTTT.

This sequence joins TRBV21-1 and TRBJ2-1; the table's D call TRBD2 went unverified against the DNA. TRBV21-1 is a recognized pseudogene. The CDR3 loop spans 14 amino acids. The CDR3 region has the DNA TGTGCCAGCCTAGCGGGAGGCCCCCACAATGAGCAGTTCTTC. Its translation: CASLAGGPHNEQFF.

V usage is TRBV19 and J usage is TRBJ1-1; 7 bases align to TRBD1. Germline assignment: CDR1 LNHDA and CDR2 SQIVND (reference sequence). The CDR3 is 14 amino acids. V was clipped by 10 bases and J by 3 bases; unmatched bases: 11. The CDR3 DNA reads as TGTGCCACCTGCAGGCTTGGGACAGACACTGAAGCTTTCTTT. Protein sequence: CATCRLGTDTEAFF.

CDR3 amino acids: CSVGGWRGVSYGYTF. For the CDR3, the DNA is TGCAGCGTTGGGGGTTGGCGGGGGGTCAGCTATGGCTACACCTTC. The V gene is TRBV29-1, the J gene TRBJ1-2; D might be TRBD1 (5 bases). V was shortened by 4 bases and J by 4 bases, with 19 bases between the two germline ends. Germline V gene sequence: CDR1 SQVTM, CDR2 ANQGSEA. CDR3 size: 15 residues. The variable domain in full, completed from reference TRBV29-1 and TRBJ1-2, reads SAVISQKPSRDICQRGTSLTIQCQVDSQVTMMFWYRQQPGQSLTLIATANQGSEATYESGFVIDKFPISRPNLTFSTLTVSNMSPEDSSIYLCSVGGWRGVSYGYTFGSGTRLTVV.

This chain joins TRBV10-3 and TRBJ1-5; 7 bases are shared with TRBD1. Losses at the gene ends were 9 bases for V and 6 bases for J; bases not matched to a gene: 8. Germline CDR1 ENHRY, CDR2 SYGVKD. The CDR3 consists of 13 residues. CDR3 nucleotide sequence: TGTGCCATTTCAGGGGCAGGGGGTCAGCCCCAGCATTTT. Translating gives CAISGAGGQPQHF.

The chain links TRBV9 to TRBJ2-7; D might be TRBD2 (5 bases). The germline CDR1 and CDR2 sequences are SGDLS and YYNGEE. CDR3 length: 15 amino acids. The V end lost 5 bases, the J end lost 1 base, and 16 bases lay between the germline ends. CDR3 amino acids: CASSSGGGGSYEQYF. The CDR3 DNA reads as TGTGCCAGCAGTTCCGGAGGAGGAGGATCCTACGAGCAGTACTTC.

V and J are TRBV19 and TRBJ1-6; maybe TRBD1 (6 bases). V lost 5 bases and J lost 6, with 17 bases in between. Germline V gene data show CDR1 as LNHDA and CDR2 as SQIVND (reference sequence). This CDR3 comprises 16 residues. The CDR3 protein is CASSQTTRGTNSPLHF. The DNA for the CDR3 is TGTGCCAGTAGTCAAACGACCAGGGGCACTAATTCACCCCTCCACTTT.

J is TRBJ2-7 and V is TRBV21-1; no DNA check was done on the table's D call, TRBD1. TRBV21-1 corresponds to a pseudogene. The CDR3 covers 11 residues. Here the CDR3 DNA reads TGTGCCAGCGACCCGACAGGCGAGCAGTACTTC. Translated, it gives CASDPTGEQYF.

This chain links TRBV30 with TRBJ1-2; D is possibly TRBD1 (5 bases). The germline CDR1 and CDR2 sequences are GTSNPN and SVGIG (reference sequence). There are 17 residues in the CDR3. Trimming cost V 2 bases and J 4 bases, with 23 bases left between them. The CDR3 region has the DNA TGTGCCTGGAGTTCCGGCCGGCAGGGTTCCCTGACCTATGGCTACACCTTC. It codes for CAWSSGRQGSLTYGYTF. The full variable domain, completed using reference TRBV30 and TRBJ1-2, is SQTIHQWPATLVQPVGSPLSLECTVEGTSNPNLYWYRQAAGRGLQLLFYSVGIGQISSEVPQNLSASRPQDRQFILSSKKLLLSDSGFYLCAWSSGRQGSLTYGYTFGSGTRLTVV.

This rearrangement joins TRBV15 to TRBJ2-7; 8 nucleotides match TRBD2. V lost 7 bases, J lost 0 bases, and 8 bases stayed unmatched. This CDR3 region has 15 residues. The germline gives CDR1 LNHNV, CDR2 YYDKDF (reference sequence). The CDR3 bases are TGTGCCACCAAACGGGGCGGGGGGCTCTCCTACGAGCAGTACTTC. Its translation: CATKRGGGLSYEQYF. Supplemented by reference TRBV15 and TRBJ2-7, the full variable domain reads DAMVIQNPRYQVTQFGKPVTLSCSQTLNHNVMYWYQQKSSQAPKLLFHYYDKDFNNEADTPDNFQSRRPNTSFCFLDIRSPGLGDTAMYLCATKRGGGLSYEQYFGPGTRLTVT.

The V and J genes are TRBV6-5 and TRBJ1-4; no clear D. CDR1 MNHEY and CDR2 SVGAGI come from the germline V gene. The V gene lost 1 base and the J gene lost 6 bases, with 15 bases spanning the gap. This CDR3 region has 16 residues. CDR3 in amino acids: CASSYFGPRGDEKLFF. The CDR3 nucleotides read TGTGCCAGCAGTTACTTCGGGCCTCGGGGAGATGAAAAACTGTTTTTT.

The chain uses TRBV14 and TRBJ2-7; tentative D call: TRBD1 (5 bases). With 0 bases removed from V and 2 bases from J, the gap between germline ends came to 14 bases. The germline gives CDR1 SGHDN, CDR2 FVKESK. The CDR3 is 16 residues long. DNA for the CDR3: TGTGCCAGCAGCCAAGAAGGGGCTCCTTTTGCCTACGAGCAGTACTTC. Translated: CASSQEGAPFAYEQYF.

The V call is TRBV18, the J call TRBJ2-3, with 11 bases identical to TRBD1. V lost 3 bases to trimming and J lost 0 bases; unmatched junction nucleotides: 2. CDR3 size: 16 residues. Germline-derived CDR1 and CDR2 are KGHSH and LQKENI. The CDR3 nucleotides read TGTGCCAGCTCACCTAGGACAGGGGGCAGCACAGATACGCAGTATTTT. It yields the protein CASSPRTGGSTDTQYF.

The V call is TRBV10-1, the J call TRBJ2-2; weak D call: TRBD2 (6 bases). Germline V gene lookup returns CDR1 WNHNN and CDR2 SYGVQD (reference sequence). This CDR3 contains 16 residues. V was cut by 0 bases and J by 0 bases, with 8 bases left in between. The CDR3 DNA sequence: TGCGCCAGCAGTGAGTCAGGACTACCGAACACCGGGGAGCTGTTTTTT. Translation gives CASSESGLPNTGELFF.

Concerning this clone itself: This likely comes from a read error, as the CDR3 has no conserved phenylalanine or tryptophan at its end. V usage is TRBV11-2 and J usage is TRBJ2-7, with D unresolved. The V end lost 2 bases, the J end lost 4 bases, and 9 bases lay between the germline ends. The CDR3 is 13 residues long. CDR1 is SGHAT, CDR2 FQNNGV, per germline. CDR3 sequence reads: CASSLRDLYEQYL. The CDR3 DNA reads TGTGCCAGCAGCTTACGAGACTTGTACGAGCAGTACCTC.

The V gene is TRBV18, the J gene TRBJ1-5, with D possibly matching TRBD1 (5 bases). In germline, CDR1 is KGHSH, CDR2 LQKENI. The CDR3 consists of 15 residues. V lost 6 bases, J lost 6 bases, and 18 bases lay in between. The CDR3 DNA reads as TGTGCCAGCTCTCACTATAAGGGGTCGGGTCAGCCCCAGCATTTT. It encodes CASSHYKGSGQPQHF.

This clone was observed once. The J gene is TRBJ2-7, the V gene TRBV4-1, with 12 bases identical to TRBD2. The CDR3 extends over 18 amino acids. V was pared by 3 bases and J by 4 bases, with 13 bases of the junction left unmatched. Germline lookup yields CDR1 MGHRA and CDR2 YSYEKL. CDR3: CASSHLGLAGDSRYEQYF. CDR3 nucleotide sequence: TGCGCCAGCAGCCACTTGGGACTAGCGGGTGACTCCCGGTACGAGCAGTACTTC.

This clone was counted a single time. This sequence joins TRBV7-9 and TRBJ1-5; D is perhaps TRBD1 (5 bases). The CDR3 has 17 amino acids. Trimming stripped 5 bases from V and 0 bases from J, with 17 bases between. The germline V gene has CDR1 SEHNR and CDR2 FQNEAQ (reference sequence). The DNA of the CDR3 is TGTGCCAGCAGCCTAGGGGAGGGTACAGCTAGCAATCAGCCCCAGCATTTT. This encodes CASSLGEGTASNQPQHF.

CDR3 DNA: TGCGCCAGCAGCTTGGTGGACAGGGAGGACTACGAGCAGTACTTC. This sequence encodes CASSLVDREDYEQYF. The chain recombines TRBV5-1 with TRBJ2-7, with 8 bases identical to TRBD1. V trimming: 0 bases; J trimming: 3 bases; junction bases outside the gene matches: 5. The CDR3 totals 15 residues. The germline CDR1 and CDR2 sequences are SGHRS and YFSETQ. Full variable domain (outside the CDR3, taken from reference TRBV5-1 and TRBJ2-7): KAGVTQTPRYLIKTRGQQVTLSCSPISGHRSVSWYQQTPGQGLQFLFEYFSETQRNKGNFPGRFSGRQFSNSRSEMNVSTLELGDSALYLCASSLVDREDYEQYFGPGTRLTVT.

The chain carries TRBV9 and TRBJ1-1; 9 bases fit TRBD1. Germline assignment: CDR1 SGDLS and CDR2 YYNGEE. This CDR3 spans 15 amino acids. J was trimmed by 2 bases and V by 4 bases; bases with no gene match: 6. The CDR3 here is CASSIQTGGNTEAFF. Here the CDR3 DNA reads TGTGCCAGCAGCATCCAGACAGGGGGAAACACTGAAGCTTTCTTT.

This clone was counted between two and nine times. The J gene is TRBJ2-7, the V gene TRBV7-6, with 9 bases that match TRBD1. From germline, CDR1 is SGHVS and CDR2 FNYEAQ. The CDR3 runs 15 residues. J was trimmed by 5 bases and V by 6 bases; bases with no gene match: 11. The CDR3 region is CASSRSGTGNHEQYF. CDR3 sequence (DNA): TGTGCCAGCAGTCGTTCCGGGACAGGGAACCACGAGCAGTACTTC. Supplemented by reference TRBV7-6 and TRBJ2-7, the full variable domain reads GAGVSQSPRYKVTKRGQDVALRCDPISGHVSLYWYRQALGQGPEFLTYFNYEAQQDKSGLPNDRFSAERPEGSISTLTIQRTEQRDSAMYRCASSRSGTGNHEQYFGPGTRLTVT.